This T cell receptor (beta chain) is drawn from a study of T cell responses to AZD1222 COVID-19 vaccine. Per the germline V gene, CDR1 is SNHLY and CDR2 is FYNNEI. This CDR3 spans 13 amino acids. Trimming cost V 11 bases and J 0 bases, with 11 bases left between them. The protocol was immunoSEQ multiplex PCR, while the TCRdb copy is restricted to in-frame clones and leaves out a portion. The sample comprises fewer than 85,000 clones, more than 75% of which are singletons, and 4.2% rests with the top ten. The rearrangement uses TRBV2 and TRBJ2-1; D is perhaps TRBD1 or TRBD2 (5 bases each). The sequence came from an adult in good health. The sample consisted of peripheral blood, taken on day 0 of AZD1222 vaccination. CDR3 nucleotide sequence: TGTGCCGGCCGGGACGACTCCTACAATGAGCAGTTCTTC. It translates to CAGRDDSYNEQFF.